This T cell receptor (beta chain) was identified in a study of liver allograft versus peripheral blood T cells. Study overall: Transplanted livers and recipients' peripheral blood had their T cell receptor repertoires compared.

The CDR3 covers 14 residues. Germline V gene data show CDR1 as MNHEY and CDR2 as SMNVEV (reference sequence). The trim removed 6 bases at V and 6 bases at J, leaving 4 bases unmatched. Each CDR3 protein gets one entry after TCRdb re-called the reads with MiXCR. The sample gives 8,500 to 9,500 distinct CDR3 sequences, 20% of which show up once; over 5% is in the top ten. This clonotype showed up just a few times. Its antigen is still unknown. Study-wide points: Reportedly, liver allograft T cell receptor repertoires differed from peripheral blood ones.

V and J are TRBV27 and TRBJ1-4; 10 nucleotides match TRBD1. The sequence was collected from a human patient who had a liver transplant. Part of the T cell pool may stem from the graft donor. CDR3 nucleotides: TGTGCCAGCAGCCAGACAGGGGGCCATGAAAAACTGTTTTTT. It encodes CASSQTGGHEKLFF.